Listed here is a single T cell receptor (beta chain). Its antigen remains unknown. CDR1 is SGDLS, CDR2 YYNGEE, per germline. CDR3 length equals 17 residues. The J segment lost 4 bases and the V segment lost 2 bases, leaving 12 bases of the junction unmatched. The data belong to a study of cytomegalovirus exposure and HLA in healthy donors. Whole-study findings and limits: As a later analysis revealed, the rate of TCR association differed by HLA locus, with DRB1 most and HLA-C fewest. Later findings reportedly placed an Asian-associated ancestry cluster below the roughly 700-donor mean for N-insertions. Among TCR beta chains, those listed as cytomegalovirus-associated numbered 164.

PCR involved 60 Vbeta and 13 Jbeta primers. Using immunoSEQ multiplex PCR, the repertoire was profiled, and TCRdb retains in-frame clones only, with some absent. The sample lists 100,000 to 150,000 clones, around 74% occurring once. The rearrangement links TRBV9 to TRBJ1-2, with TRBD1 matching 9 bases. The source is a woman aged 50 to 60 in good health and CMV-seropositive. What was sequenced was PBMCs. The CDR3 sequence is CASSVSTTGGAVYGYTF. The CDR3 DNA sequence: TGTGCCAGCAGCGTCAGCACCACAGGGGGCGCAGTCTATGGCTACACCTTC.